The TCR beta chain under discussion was sequenced for a study of blood T cell repertoires in COVID-19. Authors' methods: Estimates of nucleated cell counts were drawn from the amplification of reference gene primers. The protocol was immunoSEQ multiplex PCR, while the TCRdb copy is restricted to in-frame clones and leaves out a portion. V and J calls plus clone size are reproduced from that table; the DNA served to infer D and trimming. This sample has some 170,000 clones, with 60% to 80% found just once. CDR3 length equals 19 residues. CDR1 is LNHDA and CDR2 is SQIVND in the germline V gene (reference sequence). V was clipped by 6 bases and J by 1 base; unmatched bases: 14.

Sequences were obtained from peripheral blood. This clonotype originated in a woman in her 70s with acute or convalescent COVID-19. V usage is TRBV19 and J usage is TRBJ2-2, with 10 nucleotides matching TRBD2. CDR3 loop: CASSALGTSGIGNTGELFF. The CDR3 bases are TGTGCCAGTAGCGCCCTCGGTACTAGCGGGATTGGGAACACCGGGGAGCTGTTTTTT.